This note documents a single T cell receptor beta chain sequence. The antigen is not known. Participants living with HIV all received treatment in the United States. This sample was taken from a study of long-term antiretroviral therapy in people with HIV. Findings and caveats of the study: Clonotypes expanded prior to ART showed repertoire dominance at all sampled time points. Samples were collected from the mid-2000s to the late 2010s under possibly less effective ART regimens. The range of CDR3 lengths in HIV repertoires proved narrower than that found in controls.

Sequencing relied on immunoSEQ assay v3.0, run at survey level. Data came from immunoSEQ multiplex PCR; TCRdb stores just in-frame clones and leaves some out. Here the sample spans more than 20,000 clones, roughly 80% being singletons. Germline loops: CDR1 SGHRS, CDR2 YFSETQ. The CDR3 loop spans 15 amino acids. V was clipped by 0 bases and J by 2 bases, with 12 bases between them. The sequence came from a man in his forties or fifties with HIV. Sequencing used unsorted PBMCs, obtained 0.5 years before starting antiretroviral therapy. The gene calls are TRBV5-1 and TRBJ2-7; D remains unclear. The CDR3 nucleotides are TGCGCCAGCAGCTTGGATGGGTTGGGCCCCTACGAGCAGTACTTC. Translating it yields CASSLDGLGPYEQYF.